This T cell receptor (beta chain) originates from a study of T cell responses to AZD1222 COVID-19 vaccine. The table came from immunoSEQ multiplex PCR; TCRdb's copy has only in-frame clones and leaves some out. The sample yields 170,000 or so clones, around 90% seen once. Comment on this clone: Its antigen remains unidentified.

CDR1 and CDR2 from the germline V gene are MGHRA and YSYEKL. CDR3 length equals 15 residues. Trimming pared 1 base from V and 4 bases from J, leaving 10 bases between. Study observations and caveats: There were mostly white British donors and more females than males, and clonal diversity was possibly underestimated. The repertoires were collected only after the peak T cell response. The number of AZD1222 recipients seropositive at baseline was only six.

The chain is built from TRBV4-1 and TRBJ2-2, with D unresolved. The specimen comprised peripheral blood, sampled on day 0 of AZD1222 vaccination. This receptor was identified in an adult in good health. The CDR3, as DNA: TGCGCCAGCAGCCAAGCTGGGTTCACCACCGGGGAGCTGTTTTTT. It is translated as CASSQAGFTTGELFF.